A selection of T cell receptor beta chains follows, all from one sample in a study of blood T cell repertoires in COVID-19. TCRdb's copy holds only in-frame clones and misses some; the assay was immunoSEQ multiplex PCR. Of a few hundred thousand clones detected, around 84% appear once; the ten largest clones hold more than 6.5%. Sequenced sample: peripheral blood. Receptor source: a woman in her 70s with active or convalescent COVID-19. The CDR3 runs from the conserved cysteine through the conserved F or W. The order of the fields is D gene, clone size, V gene, J gene, CDR3 DNA, CDR3 protein. The D gene is left open where the match is weak. Size is stated for part of the rows, as once, few or many counts, or as a class when the clone is expanded.

-,once,TRBV6-5,TRBJ1-1,TGTGCCAGCAGTCGAGAGGCTGAAGCTTTCTTT,CASSREAEAFF
-,-,TRBV12-3/TRBV12-4,TRBJ1-4,TGTGCCAGCAGTACCCGGGGGGATGAAAAACTGTTTTTT,CASSTRGDEKLFF
-,-,TRBV11-2,TRBJ1-1,TGTGCCAGCAGTCCACAGGGCGGTGAAGCTTTCTTT,CASSPQGGEAFF
-,-,TRBV12-5,TRBJ1-1,TGTGCTAGTGGTACCACTTCGGGACACAATAGGGAGACGAACACTGAAGCTTTCTTT,CASGTTSGHNRETNTEAFF
-,few,TRBV6-5,TRBJ1-2,TGTGCCAGCAGTTACGGCTTATATGGCTACACCTTC,CASSYGLYGYTF
-,-,TRBV5-1,TRBJ1-3,TGCGCCAGCAGCTCCTCCGGAGGATCTGGAAACACCATATATTTT,CASSSSGGSGNTIYF
TRBD1,-,TRBV11-2,TRBJ1-6,TGTGCCAGCAGCTCACAGGGGGCAGCAAGGATTTCCTATAATTCACCCCTCCACTTT,CASSSQGAARISYNSPLHF
-,-,TRBV11-2,TRBJ1-3,TGTGCCAGCAGTCTTACGGGGTCTCCGGGCCTCATGGGAAACACCATATATTTT,CASSLTGSPGLMGNTIYF
-,-,TRBV18,TRBJ2-3,TGTGCCAGCTCACCTAGCAGCACAGATACGCAGTATTTT,CASSPSSTDTQYF
-,few,TRBV6-2/TRBV6-3,TRBJ1-2,TGTGCCAGCAGTTTGAGGGCCCGGGATGGTGACTATGGCTACACCTTC,CASSLRARDGDYGYTF
-,-,TRBV6-2/TRBV6-3,TRBJ1-2,TGTGCCAGCAGTGGCGGGGTGCGGTATGGCTACACCTTC,CASSGGVRYGYTF
TRBD2,-,TRBV5-4,TRBJ2-5,TGTGCCAGCAGCTTGGTGGGGAGGGAAGAGACCCAGTACTTC,CASSLVGREETQYF
TRBD1,-,TRBV12-3/TRBV12-4,TRBJ1-1,TGTGCCAGCAACGGACAGGGTCATACTGAAGCTTTCTTT,CASNGQGHTEAFF
-,-,TRBV27,TRBJ1-1,TGTGCCAGCAGTTTATCGAGGAGGTCTGAAGCTTTCTTT,CASSLSRRSEAFF
TRBD1,once,TRBV14,TRBJ1-3,TGTGCCAGCAGCCCTACCGGGACAGGGGCCAGGTCTGGAAACACCATATATTTT,CASSPTGTGARSGNTIYF
-,-,TRBV29-1,TRBJ1-1,TGCAGCGTTGACCAGGGAAGGACTGAAGCTTTCTTT,CSVDQGRTEAFF
TRBD2,many,TRBV11-2,TRBJ2-5,TGTGCCAGCAGCTTAGCGGGGGGGCGGTATAGTGAGACCCAGTACTTC,CASSLAGGRYSETQYF
TRBD1,-,TRBV9,TRBJ1-2,TGTGCCAGCAGCGGGCAGGGACAGGGGCTTTATGGCTACACCTTC,CASSGQGQGLYGYTF
-,-,TRBV7-2,TRBJ1-1,TGTGCCAGCAGCTTGGGACAGAACACTGAAGCTTTCTTT,CASSLGQNTEAFF
-,once,TRBV4-3,TRBJ1-2,TGCGCCAGCAGCCAAGATCCGGCGGGCTTTAACTATGGCTACACCTTC,CASSQDPAGFNYGYTF
-,-,TRBV10-3,TRBJ2-1,TGTGCCATCAGCATATCTAGCGTCCTCTATGAGCAGTTCTTC,CAISISSVLYEQFF
-,-,TRBV7-9,TRBJ1-2,TGTGCCAGCAGCCAGTACCCGAACTATGGCTACACCTTC,CASSQYPNYGYTF
-,-,TRBV6-2/TRBV6-3,TRBJ2-3,TGTGCCAGCAGTTACTCGAAGGGGGTAAAAGATACGCAGTATTTT,CASSYSKGVKDTQYF